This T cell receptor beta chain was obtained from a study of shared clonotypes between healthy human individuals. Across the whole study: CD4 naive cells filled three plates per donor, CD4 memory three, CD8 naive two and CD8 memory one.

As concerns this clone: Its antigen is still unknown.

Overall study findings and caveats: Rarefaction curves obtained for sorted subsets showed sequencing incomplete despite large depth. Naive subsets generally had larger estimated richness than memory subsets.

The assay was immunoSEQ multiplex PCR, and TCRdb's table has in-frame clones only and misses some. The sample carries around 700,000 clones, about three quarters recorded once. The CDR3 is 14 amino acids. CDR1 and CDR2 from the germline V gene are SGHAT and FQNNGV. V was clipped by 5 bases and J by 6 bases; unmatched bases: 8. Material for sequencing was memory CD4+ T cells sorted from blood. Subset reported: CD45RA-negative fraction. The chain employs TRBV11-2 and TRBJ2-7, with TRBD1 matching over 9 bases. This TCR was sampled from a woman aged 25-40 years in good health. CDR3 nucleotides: TGTGCCAGCAGCCGAGAAGGGACAGGGCTCGAGCAGTACTTC. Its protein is CASSREGTGLEQYF.